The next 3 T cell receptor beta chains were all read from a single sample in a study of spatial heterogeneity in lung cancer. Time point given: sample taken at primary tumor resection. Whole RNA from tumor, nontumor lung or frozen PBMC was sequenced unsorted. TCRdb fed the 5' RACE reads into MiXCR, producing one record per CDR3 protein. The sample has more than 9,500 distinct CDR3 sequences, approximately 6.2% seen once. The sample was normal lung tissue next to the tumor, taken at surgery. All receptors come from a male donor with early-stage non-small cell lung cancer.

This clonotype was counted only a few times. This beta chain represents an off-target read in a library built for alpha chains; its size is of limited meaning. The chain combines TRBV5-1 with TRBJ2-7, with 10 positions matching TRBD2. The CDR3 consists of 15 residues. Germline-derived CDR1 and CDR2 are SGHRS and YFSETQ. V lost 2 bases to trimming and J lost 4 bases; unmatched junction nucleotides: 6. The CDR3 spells CASSLSSGRLYEQYF. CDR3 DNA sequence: TGCGCCAGCAGCTTAAGTAGCGGGAGGCTATACGAGCAGTACTTC.

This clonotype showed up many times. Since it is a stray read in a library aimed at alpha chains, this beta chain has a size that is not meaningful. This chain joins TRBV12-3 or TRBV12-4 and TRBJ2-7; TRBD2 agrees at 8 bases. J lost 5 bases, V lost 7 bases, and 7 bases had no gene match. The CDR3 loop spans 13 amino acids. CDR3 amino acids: CASNVAGRDEQYF. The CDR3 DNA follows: TGTGCCAGCAACGTAGCGGGACGGGACGAGCAGTACTTC.

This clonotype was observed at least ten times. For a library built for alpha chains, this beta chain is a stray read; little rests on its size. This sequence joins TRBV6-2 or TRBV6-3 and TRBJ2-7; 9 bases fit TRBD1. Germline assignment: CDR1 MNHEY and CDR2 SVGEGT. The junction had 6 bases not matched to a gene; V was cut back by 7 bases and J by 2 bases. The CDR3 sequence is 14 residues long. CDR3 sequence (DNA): TGTGCCAGCAAGGGACAGGGCAACCCCTACGAGCAGTACTTC. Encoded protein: CASKGQGNPYEQYF.